Here is one T cell receptor beta chain with its context. Data came from immunoSEQ multiplex PCR; TCRdb stores just in-frame clones and leaves some out. The sample carries about 290,000 clones, 86% recorded once. The data were obtained in a study of blood T cell repertoires in COVID-19. Study overall: T cells, B-cell-depleted T cells, or PBMCs provided the cDNA or gDNA that served as material.

Germline values: CDR1 SGHRS, CDR2 YFSETQ. J was trimmed by 6 bases and V by 4 bases; bases with no gene match: 6. The CDR3 runs 14 residues. The clonotype originates from a woman aged 25-40 years with active or convalescent COVID-19. The sequenced sample consisted of peripheral blood. The chain employs TRBV5-1 and TRBJ1-2; TRBD1 matches at 10 bases. The CDR3 nucleotides are TGCGCCAGCAGCACGGGACAGGGGTTCAATGGCTACACCTTC. This codes for CASSTGQGFNGYTF.